The 2 T cell receptor beta chains below were found in one sample sequenced in a study of blood T cell repertoires in COVID-19 (dated by TCRdb to the early 2020s). The library was built by means of the immunoSEQ multiplex PCR assay. Entries here come from immuneACCESS through TCRdb and include only in-frame sequences with V and J called. Some clones fail to appear in such tables; in the studies checked, an unresolved V gene covers under half of the shortfall, and the cause of the remainder is unknown. Across this sample there are some 200,000 clones, with around 82% seen only once. About 10% of the sample is in the top ten clones. The sequenced material came from PBMCs or T cells enriched from blood (not recorded which). The origin of the receptors is a man in his forties who had recovered from COVID-19.

This clone was counted a single time. V and J are TRBV12-3 or TRBV12-4 and TRBJ1-1, with D unclear. V lost 2 bases and J lost 8, with 12 bases in between. The CDR3 consists of 13 residues. CDR3 sequence (DNA): TGTGCCAGCAGTTTAATGAGACACGCAGAAGCTTTCTTT. The encoded protein is CASSLMRHAEAFF.

The V and J genes are TRBV19 and TRBJ2-7; TRBD2 matches 11 bases. Germline V CDR1 and CDR2: LNHDA, SQIVND (reference sequence). This CDR3 has 15 amino acids. With V trimmed by 5 bases and J by 4 bases, 7 bases remained unmatched. The chain's CDR3 is CASSLTSGVGYEQYV. The DNA of the CDR3 is TGTGCCAGTAGTCTGACTAGCGGGGTCGGGTACGAGCAGTACGTC.